This T cell receptor beta chain emerged from a study of control samples from healthy donors and cancer patients. TCRdb keeps only in-frame clones here, not all; method: immunoSEQ multiplex PCR. The sample holds roughly 130,000 clones, around nine tenths seen once. Input material: blood. The sequence came from a man aged 50-60 years in good health.

The CDR3 region is CASSPPSNEKLFF. The CDR3, as DNA: TGTGCCAGCAGTCCCCCATCCAATGAAAAACTGTTTTTT. The chain employs TRBV6-5 and TRBJ1-4; no reliable D call. Trimming stripped 5 bases from V and 5 bases from J, with 9 bases between. This CDR3 spans 13 amino acids. CDR1 and CDR2 from the germline V gene are MNHEY and SVGAGI.